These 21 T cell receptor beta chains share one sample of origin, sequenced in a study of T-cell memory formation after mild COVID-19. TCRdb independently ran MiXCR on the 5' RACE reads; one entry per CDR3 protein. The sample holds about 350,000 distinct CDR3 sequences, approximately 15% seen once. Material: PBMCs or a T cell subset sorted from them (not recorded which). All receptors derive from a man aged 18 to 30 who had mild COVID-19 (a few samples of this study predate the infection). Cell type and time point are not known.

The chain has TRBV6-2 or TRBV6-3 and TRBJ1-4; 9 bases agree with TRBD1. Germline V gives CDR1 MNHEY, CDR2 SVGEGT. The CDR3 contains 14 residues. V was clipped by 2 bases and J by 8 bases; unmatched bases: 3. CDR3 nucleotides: TGTGCCAGCAGTTACGGGGACAGGGACGAAAAACTGTTTTTT. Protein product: CASSYGDRDEKLFF.

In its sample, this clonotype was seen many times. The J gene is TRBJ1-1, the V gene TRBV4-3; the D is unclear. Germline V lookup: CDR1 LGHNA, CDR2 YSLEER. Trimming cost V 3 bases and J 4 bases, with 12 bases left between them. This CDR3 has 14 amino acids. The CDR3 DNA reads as TGCGCCAGCAGCCAGACACTCAGCCCCACTGAAGCTTTCTTT. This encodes CASSQTLSPTEAFF.

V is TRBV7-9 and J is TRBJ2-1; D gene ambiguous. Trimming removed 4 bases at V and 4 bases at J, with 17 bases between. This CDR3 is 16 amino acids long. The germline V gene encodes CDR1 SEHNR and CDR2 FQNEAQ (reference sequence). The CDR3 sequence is CASSSDPSSHYNEQFF. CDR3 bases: TGTGCCAGCAGCTCCGACCCTTCTTCCCATTACAATGAGCAGTTCTTC.

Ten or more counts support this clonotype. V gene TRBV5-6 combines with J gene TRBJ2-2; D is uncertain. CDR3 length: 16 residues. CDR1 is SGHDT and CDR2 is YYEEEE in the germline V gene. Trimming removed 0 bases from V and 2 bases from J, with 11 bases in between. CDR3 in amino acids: CASSLGPPSNTGELFF. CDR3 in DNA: TGTGCCAGCAGCTTGGGTCCCCCCAGCAACACCGGGGAGCTGTTTTTT.

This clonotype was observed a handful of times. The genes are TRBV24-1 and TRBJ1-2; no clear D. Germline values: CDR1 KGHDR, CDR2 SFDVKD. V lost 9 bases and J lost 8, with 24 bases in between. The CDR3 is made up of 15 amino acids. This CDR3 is CATCGRTPRAEGYTF. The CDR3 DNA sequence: TGTGCCACCTGCGGCCGCACCCCACGGGCGGAAGGCTACACCTTC.

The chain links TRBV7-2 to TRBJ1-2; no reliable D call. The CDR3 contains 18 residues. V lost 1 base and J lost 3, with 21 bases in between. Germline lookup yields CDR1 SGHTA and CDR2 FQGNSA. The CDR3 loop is CASSLVPAVRPNHYGYTF. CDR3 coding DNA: TGTGCCAGCAGCTTAGTTCCCGCAGTGCGGCCAAATCACTATGGCTACACCTTC. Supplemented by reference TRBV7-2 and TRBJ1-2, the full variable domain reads GAGVSQSPSNKVTEKGKDVELRCDPISGHTALYWYRQSLGQGLEFLIYFQGNSAPDKSGLPSDRFSAERTGGSVSTLTIQRTQQEDSAVYLCASSLVPAVRPNHYGYTFGSGTRLTVV.

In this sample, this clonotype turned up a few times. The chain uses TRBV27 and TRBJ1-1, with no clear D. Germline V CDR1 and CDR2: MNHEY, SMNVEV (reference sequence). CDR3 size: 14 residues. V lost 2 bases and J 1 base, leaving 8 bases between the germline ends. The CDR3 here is CASSLDPRNTEAFF. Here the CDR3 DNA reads TGTGCCAGCAGTTTAGATCCAAGGAACACTGAAGCTTTCTTT.

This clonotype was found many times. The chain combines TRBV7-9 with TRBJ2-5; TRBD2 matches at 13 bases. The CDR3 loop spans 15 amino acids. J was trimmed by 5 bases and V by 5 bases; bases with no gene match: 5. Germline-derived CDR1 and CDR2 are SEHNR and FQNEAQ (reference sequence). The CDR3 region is CASSPGLAGLETQYF. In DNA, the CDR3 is TGTGCCAGCAGCCCGGGACTAGCGGGGTTGGAGACCCAGTACTTC.

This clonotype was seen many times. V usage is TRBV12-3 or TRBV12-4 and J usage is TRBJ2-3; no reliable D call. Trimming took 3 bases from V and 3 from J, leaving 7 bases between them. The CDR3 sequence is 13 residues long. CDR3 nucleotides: TGTGCCAGCAGTTTTAACCCTACAGATACGCAGTATTTT. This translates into CASSFNPTDTQYF.

CDR3 DNA: TGTGCCAGCTCAAACCCAGATACGCAGTATTTT. It translates to CASSNPDTQYF. The rearrangement uses TRBV12-3 or TRBV12-4 and TRBJ2-3; the D is unclear. V was cut by 8 bases and J by 4 bases, with 7 bases left in between. The CDR3 sequence is 11 residues long.

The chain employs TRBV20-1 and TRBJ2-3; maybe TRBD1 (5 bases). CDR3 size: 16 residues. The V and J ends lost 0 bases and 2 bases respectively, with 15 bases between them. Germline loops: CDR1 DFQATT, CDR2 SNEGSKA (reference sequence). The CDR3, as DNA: TGCAGTGCTAGAGATCATAGGACACAAGCCACAGATACGCAGTATTTT. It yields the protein CSARDHRTQATDTQYF.

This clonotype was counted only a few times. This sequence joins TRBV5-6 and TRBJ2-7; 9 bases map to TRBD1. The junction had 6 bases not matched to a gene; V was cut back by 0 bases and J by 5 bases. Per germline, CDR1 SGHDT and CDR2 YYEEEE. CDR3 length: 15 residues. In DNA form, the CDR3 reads TGTGCCAGCAGCTTGGCCGCGACAGGGGGAGACGAGCAGTACTTC. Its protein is CASSLAATGGDEQYF.

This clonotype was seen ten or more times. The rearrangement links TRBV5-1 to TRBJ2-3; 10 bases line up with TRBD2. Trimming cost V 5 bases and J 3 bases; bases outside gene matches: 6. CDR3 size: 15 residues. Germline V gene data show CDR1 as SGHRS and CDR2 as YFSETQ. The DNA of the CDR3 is TGCGCCAGCAGTTTTCTAGCGGGGGATACAGATACGCAGTATTTT. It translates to CASSFLAGDTDTQYF.

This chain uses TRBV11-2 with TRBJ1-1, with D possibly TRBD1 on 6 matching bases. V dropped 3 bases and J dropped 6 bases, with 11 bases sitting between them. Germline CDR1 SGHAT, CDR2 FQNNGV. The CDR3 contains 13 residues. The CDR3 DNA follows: TGTGCCAGCAGCTTTCCGGGGGCCGCTGAAGCTTTCTTT. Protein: CASSFPGAAEAFF.

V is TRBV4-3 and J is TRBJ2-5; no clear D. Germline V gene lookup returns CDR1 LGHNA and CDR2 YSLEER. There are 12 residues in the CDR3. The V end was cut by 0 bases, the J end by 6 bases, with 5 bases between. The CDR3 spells CASSQEGQTQYF. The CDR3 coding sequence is TGCGCCAGCAGCCAAGAAGGGCAGACCCAGTACTTC.

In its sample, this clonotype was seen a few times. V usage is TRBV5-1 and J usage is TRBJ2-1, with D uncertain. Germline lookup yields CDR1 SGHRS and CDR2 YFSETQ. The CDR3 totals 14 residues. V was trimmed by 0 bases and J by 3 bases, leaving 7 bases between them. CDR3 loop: CASSLAGYYNEQFF. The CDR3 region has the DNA TGCGCCAGCAGCTTGGCCGGGTACTACAATGAGCAGTTCTTC.

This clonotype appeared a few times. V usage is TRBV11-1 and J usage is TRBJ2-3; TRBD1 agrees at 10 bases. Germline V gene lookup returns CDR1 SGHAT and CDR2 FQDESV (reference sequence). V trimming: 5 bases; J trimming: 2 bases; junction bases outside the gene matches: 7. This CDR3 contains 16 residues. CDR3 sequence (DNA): TGTGCCAGCAGCCCGGGACAGGGGCTTTACACAGATACGCAGTATTTT. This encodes CASSPGQGLYTDTQYF.

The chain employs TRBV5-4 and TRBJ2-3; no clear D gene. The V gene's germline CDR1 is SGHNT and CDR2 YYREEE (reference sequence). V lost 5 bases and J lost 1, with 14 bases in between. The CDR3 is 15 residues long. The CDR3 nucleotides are TGTGCCAGCAGTCATGGCGGCACCCGCACAGATACGCAGTATTTT. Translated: CASSHGGTRTDTQYF.

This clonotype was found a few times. CDR3 protein: CASSQGPFYEQYF. The CDR3 DNA reads TGCGCCAGCAGCCAAGGCCCGTTTTACGAGCAGTACTTC. The genes are TRBV4-1 and TRBJ2-7; no reliable D call. The length of the CDR3 is 13 residues. Trimming pared 1 base from V and 4 bases from J, leaving 8 bases between. Germline values: CDR1 MGHRA, CDR2 YSYEKL.

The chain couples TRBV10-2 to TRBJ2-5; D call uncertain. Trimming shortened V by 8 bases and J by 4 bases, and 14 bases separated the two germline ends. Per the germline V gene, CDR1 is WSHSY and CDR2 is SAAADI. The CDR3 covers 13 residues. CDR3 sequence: CASVPEVGETQYF. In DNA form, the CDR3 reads TGCGCCAGCGTTCCAGAGGTGGGAGAGACCCAGTACTTC.

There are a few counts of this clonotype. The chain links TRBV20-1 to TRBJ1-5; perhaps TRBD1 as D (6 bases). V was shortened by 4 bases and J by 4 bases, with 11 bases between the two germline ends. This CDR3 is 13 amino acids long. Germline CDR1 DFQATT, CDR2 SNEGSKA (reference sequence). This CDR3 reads CSAIRQVNQPQHF. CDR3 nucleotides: TGCAGTGCTATTCGACAGGTTAATCAGCCCCAGCATTTT.